A single sample gave rise to the 22 T cell receptor beta chains below, sequenced in a study of blood T cell repertoires in COVID-19. The table came from immunoSEQ multiplex PCR; TCRdb's copy has only in-frame clones and leaves some out. Seen here are about 360,000 clones, 70% to 90% observed once, and the top ten hold approximately 1.8%. The sample was PBMCs or T cells enriched from blood (not recorded which). The source is a middle-aged man in a cohort exposed to, infected with or recovered from COVID-19 (not recorded which).

For this clone: This same CDR3 is encoded by further DNA sequences in the sample. This rearrangement joins TRBV18 to TRBJ1-1; a weak D match, TRBD1 (6 bases). V lost 0 bases and J lost 1, with 6 bases in between. CDR1 is KGHSH, CDR2 LQKENI, per germline. CDR3 length equals 14 residues. For the CDR3, the DNA is TGTGCCAGCTCACCACCCAGGGGGAACACTGAAGCTTTCTTT. It encodes CASSPPRGNTEAFF.

The V and J genes are TRBV2 and TRBJ1-6; tentative D call: TRBD1 (5 bases). The CDR3 loop spans 16 amino acids. Trimming left V 2 bases short and J 9 bases short, with 17 bases between. Germline V gives CDR1 SNHLY, CDR2 FYNNEI. This CDR3 is CASSESPARAASPLHF. The DNA of the CDR3 is TGTGCCAGCAGTGAATCGCCGGCCAGGGCGGCTTCACCCCTCCACTTT.

The rearrangement joins TRBV6-6 to TRBJ1-6; TRBD1 agrees at 8 bases. This CDR3 comprises 14 residues. Trimming took 8 bases from V and 4 from J; bases not matched to a gene: 4. The V gene's germline CDR1 is MNHNY and CDR2 SVGAGI (reference sequence). Here the CDR3 reads CASGHRGYNSPLHF. The CDR3 bases are TGTGCCAGCGGTCACAGGGGGTATAATTCACCCCTCCACTTT.

CDR3 in DNA: TGTGCCAGCAGTCCAGACAGGGGGGACTCACCCCTCCACTTT. Protein product: CASSPDRGDSPLHF. The J gene is TRBJ1-6, the V gene TRBV28; 9 bases match TRBD1. Germline CDR1 reads MDHEN; CDR2 reads SYDVKM. The V gene end was trimmed by 5 bases and the J gene end by 10 bases; junction bases not matched to a gene: 6. CDR3 length: 14 amino acids.

The chain carries TRBV5-1 and TRBJ2-5, with D tentatively TRBD1 (5 bases). V lost 6 bases, J lost 1 base, and 13 bases lay in between. Germline assignment: CDR1 SGHRS and CDR2 YFSETQ. This CDR3 has 14 amino acids. The CDR3 sequence: CASTFQGAQETQYF. CDR3 in DNA: TGCGCCAGCACTTTCCAAGGGGCCCAAGAGACCCAGTACTTC.

The chain employs TRBV7-2 and TRBJ1-3, with D uncertain. Germline V CDR1 and CDR2: SGHTA, FQGNSA. The CDR3 is 15 residues long. With 5 bases removed from V and 2 bases from J, the gap between germline ends came to 13 bases. CDR3 protein: CASSPSESPGNTIYF. In DNA form, the CDR3 reads TGTGCCAGCAGCCCCAGCGAATCTCCTGGAAACACCATATATTTT.

This rearrangement joins TRBV9 to TRBJ2-1; 7 bases fit TRBD2. The CDR3 spans 15 residues. CDR1 and CDR2 from the germline V gene are SGDLS and YYNGEE. The V gene end was trimmed by 0 bases and the J gene end by 6 bases; junction bases not matched to a gene: 6. The CDR3 spells CASSVAGGRGNEQFF. The CDR3 DNA follows: TGTGCCAGCAGCGTAGCTGGGGGGAGGGGCAATGAGCAGTTCTTC.

V and J are TRBV7-9 and TRBJ1-5; no definite D call. Trimming removed 4 bases from V and 7 bases from J, with 17 bases in between. The CDR3 is 15 residues long. Looked up from germline, CDR1 is SEHNR and CDR2 is FQNEAQ (reference sequence). Here the CDR3 reads CASSWSGVGPQPQHF. In DNA, the CDR3 is TGTGCCAGCAGCTGGAGCGGAGTAGGGCCCCAGCCCCAGCATTTT.

The chain has TRBV5-4 and TRBJ2-1; 9 nucleotides align to TRBD2. This CDR3 region has 16 residues. Unmatched junction bases numbered 12, after V lost 4 bases and J lost 7 bases. The V gene's germline CDR1 is SGHNT and CDR2 YYREEE (reference sequence). The DNA of the CDR3 is TGTGCCAGCAGCAGGGGATCGGGGACTAGCCTAAATGAGCAGTTCTTC. Protein sequence: CASSRGSGTSLNEQFF.

As DNA, the CDR3 is TGTGCCAGCAGCGCACCTCAGGGGAAAGCTTTCTTT. Protein: CASSAPQGKAFF. The chain uses TRBV5-4 and TRBJ1-1, with a possible D match to TRBD1 (6 bases). CDR3 size: 12 residues. Between the trimmed V and J ends, which lost 4 bases and 9 bases, there was a span of 13 bases. The germline gives CDR1 SGHNT, CDR2 YYREEE (reference sequence).

The chain couples TRBV27 to TRBJ1-1; the D is unclear. CDR3 length: 13 residues. Germline CDR1 and CDR2: MNHEY and SMNVEV (reference sequence). The V gene lost 5 bases and the J gene lost 0 bases, with 7 bases spanning the gap. The CDR3 DNA reads TGTGCCAGCAGTGTCGACATGAACACTGAAGCTTTCTTT. Amino acids: CASSVDMNTEAFF.

This clone came up a few times. V gene TRBV2 combines with J gene TRBJ2-1; the D is unclear. The CDR3 length is 13 residues. V lost 6 bases to trimming and J lost 4 bases, with 10 bases between them. The germline V gene has CDR1 SNHLY and CDR2 FYNNEI. CDR3 residues: CASSPQVYNEQFF. CDR3 coding DNA: TGTGCCAGCAGCCCGCAGGTGTACAATGAGCAGTTCTTC.

Concerning this clone itself: Other nucleotide sequences from this sample produce the same CDR3. The chain is built from TRBV6-5 and TRBJ2-1; no definite D call. The V and J ends lost 0 bases and 3 bases respectively, with 6 bases between them. Germline V gene sequence: CDR1 MNHEY, CDR2 SVGAGI. The CDR3 runs 14 residues. The CDR3 DNA reads TGTGCCAGCAGTTACTCGCCAGGCTACAATGAGCAGTTCTTC. Its protein is CASSYSPGYNEQFF.

The chain is built from TRBV9 and TRBJ2-1, with 8 bases matching TRBD2. This CDR3 spans 15 amino acids. J was trimmed by 3 bases and V by 4 bases; bases with no gene match: 6. Germline loops: CDR1 SGDLS, CDR2 YYNGEE. The CDR3 region has the DNA TGTGCCAGCAGCAACCTCGGGACTAGCTACAATGAGCAGTTCTTC. Translation: CASSNLGTSYNEQFF.

This clone was seen only once. The chain recombines TRBV6-5 with TRBJ1-5, with D maybe TRBD1 (6 bases). Looked up from germline, CDR1 is MNHEY and CDR2 is SVGAGI. The CDR3 is made up of 15 amino acids. V shed 5 bases and J shed 6 bases, with 17 bases lying between them. CDR3 residues: CASSTTGGLGQPQHF. The CDR3 DNA reads as TGTGCCAGCAGTACCACCGGGGGGCTGGGTCAGCCCCAGCATTTT.

This clone was observed once. This sequence joins TRBV5-8 and TRBJ1-5; TRBD1 agrees at 9 bases. This CDR3 has 15 residues. Trimming at V came to 2 bases and at J to 4 bases, leaving 4 bases not matched to a gene. Germline V gives CDR1 SGHTS, CDR2 YDEGEE. CDR3 residues: CASSFDRGRNQPQHF. The CDR3 coding sequence is TGTGCCAGCAGCTTCGACAGGGGGAGAAATCAGCCCCAGCATTTT.

This clone was found once. The chain has TRBV4-1 and TRBJ1-4, with D possibly TRBD1 on 5 matching bases. CDR3 length equals 15 residues. Germline values: CDR1 MGHRA, CDR2 YSYEKL. Trimming took 1 base from V and 3 from J, leaving 9 bases between them. The CDR3 loop reads CASSQGLGANEKLFF. CDR3 sequence (DNA): TGCGCCAGCAGCCAAGGCCTAGGGGCTAATGAAAAACTGTTTTTT.

The CDR3 nucleotides read TGTGCCAGCAGCGTCCTAGCGGGAGGGCGGTCAGATACGCAGTATTTT. Its translation: CASSVLAGGRSDTQYF. J is TRBJ2-3 and V is TRBV9; 12 positions agree with TRBD2. There are 16 residues in the CDR3. V was clipped by 2 bases and J by 4 bases; unmatched bases: 5. Germline values: CDR1 SGDLS, CDR2 YYNGEE. The full variable domain, its missing parts supplied by reference TRBV9 and TRBJ2-3, is DSGVTQTPKHLITATGQRVTLRCSPRSGDLSVYWYQQSLDQGLQFLIQYYNGEERAKGNILERFSAQQFPDLHSELNLSSLELGDSALYFCASSVLAGGRSDTQYFGPGTRLTVL.

The chain employs TRBV19 and TRBJ1-5; possibly TRBD1 for D (6 bases). Trimming removed 3 bases from V and 7 bases from J, with 13 bases in between. The CDR3 totals 14 residues. The V gene's germline CDR1 is LNHDA and CDR2 SQIVND (reference sequence). CDR3 sequence: CASSISGGRQPQHF. The CDR3 coding sequence is TGTGCCAGTAGTATCTCTGGGGGCAGGCAGCCCCAGCATTTT.

There are a few counts of this clone. The V gene is TRBV27, the J gene TRBJ1-5; 7 bases fit TRBD1. Germline CDR1 is MNHEY and CDR2 is SMNVEV (reference sequence). The ends lost 3 bases at V and 0 bases at J; junction bases unmatched: 5. There are 16 residues in the CDR3. CDR3 residues: CASSFRGTDSNQPQHF. DNA of the CDR3: TGTGCCAGCAGTTTTCGCGGGACAGATAGCAATCAGCCCCAGCATTTT.

V usage is TRBV7-7 and J usage is TRBJ2-7; 9 nucleotides agree with TRBD1. The CDR3 sequence is 15 residues long. The trim removed 7 bases at V and 6 bases at J, leaving 13 bases unmatched. Per the germline V gene, CDR1 is SSHAT and CDR2 is FNYEAQ (reference sequence). CDR3 region: CASTWDRVKECEQYF. As DNA, the CDR3 is TGTGCCAGCACCTGGGACAGGGTCAAAGAGTGCGAGCAGTACTTC.

The chain recombines TRBV6-5 with TRBJ2-7, with a tentative D call TRBD2 (6 bases). V lost 2 bases, J lost 3 bases, and 14 bases lay in between. The CDR3 is 15 residues long. Per germline, CDR1 MNHEY and CDR2 SVGAGI. DNA for the CDR3: TGTGCCAGCAGTTACACCCCGGGACTCAACTACGAGCAGTACTTC. This sequence encodes CASSYTPGLNYEQYF.